These 27 T cell receptor beta chains came from one sample sequenced in a study of T cell changes during pregnancy in multiple sclerosis. TCRdb's copy holds only in-frame clones and misses some; the assay was immunoSEQ multiplex PCR. The sample carries some 50,000 clones, approximately 90% recorded once. Sample: CD4+ T cells from peripheral blood mononuclear cells, taken in the second trimester of pregnancy. The receptors were gathered from a female donor with multiple sclerosis, enrolled in a pregnancy study.

This clone was seen once. The chain joins TRBV4-1 to TRBJ1-3, with D tentatively TRBD1 (6 bases). The CDR3 contains 19 residues. Between the trimmed V and J ends, which lost 0 bases and 0 bases, there was a span of 18 bases. From germline, CDR1 is MGHRA and CDR2 YSYEKL. DNA for the CDR3: TGCGCCAGCAGCCAAGATCATACCAGGGGCCATAGCTCTGGAAACACCATATATTTT. Translation gives CASSQDHTRGHSSGNTIYF.

The genes are TRBV6-5 and TRBJ2-2, with 10 bases that match TRBD2. Trimming removed 2 bases from V and 9 bases from J; junction bases left unmatched: 9. The CDR3 runs 16 residues. CDR1 is MNHEY, CDR2 SVGAGI, per germline. The CDR3 region is CASSYRTSGTNRELFF. CDR3 coding DNA: TGTGCCAGCAGTTACAGGACTAGCGGAACGAACCGGGAGCTGTTTTTT.

The rearrangement links TRBV5-4 to TRBJ1-3, with 8 positions matching TRBD1. The CDR3 extends over 16 amino acids. The germline gives CDR1 SGHNT, CDR2 YYREEE (reference sequence). J lost 0 bases, V lost 3 bases, and 5 bases had no gene match. The CDR3 loop is CASSSGQGGSGNTIYF. The CDR3 coding sequence is TGTGCCAGCAGCTCAGGACAGGGCGGCTCTGGAAACACCATATATTTT.

As regards this clone: At one of its ends the junction is not consistent with the germline gene, which may arise from a read error. Additional DNA sequences in this sample encode the identical CDR3. This chain connects TRBV30 to TRBJ2-1, with TRBD1 matching 9 bases. This CDR3 region has 13 residues. CDR1 is GTSNPN, CDR2 SVGIG, per germline (reference sequence). The CDR3 here is CAWSIGQGNEQFF. In nucleotides, the CDR3 is TGTGCTTGGAGTATTGGACAGGGGAATGAGCAGTTCTTC.

V and J are TRBV9 and TRBJ2-1; the match to TRBD2 covers 8 bases. The CDR3 totals 15 residues. CDR1 and CDR2 (germline): SGDLS, YYNGEE. The trim removed 5 bases at V and 8 bases at J, leaving 12 bases unmatched. CDR3 sequence: CASSPASIAGYEQFF. CDR3 DNA: TGTGCCAGCAGTCCCGCCTCAATAGCGGGATATGAGCAGTTCTTC.

The rearrangement joins TRBV5-6 to TRBJ2-6; 9 nucleotides agree with TRBD2. Germline lookup yields CDR1 SGHDT and CDR2 YYEEEE. The CDR3 is 16 amino acids. Germline trimming cut 3 bases from V and 4 bases from J; bases unmatched to any gene: 5. The CDR3 is CASSSTTSGGANVLTF. The CDR3, as DNA: TGTGCCAGCAGCTCCACGACTAGCGGCGGGGCCAACGTCCTGACTTTC.

The chain couples TRBV19 to TRBJ2-3; TRBD2 agrees at 7 bases. V lost 8 bases and J lost 2; bases outside the gene matches: 10. This CDR3 has 15 residues. Germline values: CDR1 LNHDA, CDR2 SQIVND (reference sequence). The CDR3 DNA reads TGTGCCAGTGGGGCGGGGGTCGGCTCCACAGATACGCAGTATTTT. Translating gives CASGAGVGSTDTQYF.

V and J are TRBV5-1 and TRBJ1-2; TRBD1 matches at 9 bases. V was pared by 3 bases and J by 6 bases, with 12 bases of the junction left unmatched. Germline CDR1 is SGHRS and CDR2 is YFSETQ. The CDR3 runs to 16 residues. The DNA for the CDR3 is TGCGCCAGCAGCTCGGAAGACGGGACAGGGCGAGATGGCTACACCTTC. Its translation: CASSSEDGTGRDGYTF. The entire variable domain, with the rest obtained from reference TRBV5-1 and TRBJ1-2, is as follows: KAGVTQTPRYLIKTRGQQVTLSCSPISGHRSVSWYQQTPGQGLQFLFEYFSETQRNKGNFPGRFSGRQFSNSRSEMNVSTLELGDSALYLCASSSEDGTGRDGYTFGSGTRLTVV.

V usage is TRBV4-1 and J usage is TRBJ1-2; 7 bases are a match to TRBD1. Germline V gene sequence: CDR1 MGHRA, CDR2 YSYEKL. The V gene end was trimmed by 0 bases and the J gene end by 6 bases; junction bases not matched to a gene: 19. The length of the CDR3 is 19 residues. CDR3 sequence reads: CASSQDPPRQGAENNGYTF. The CDR3 DNA is TGCGCCAGCAGCCAAGATCCCCCCCGACAGGGAGCAGAGAATAATGGCTACACCTTC.

J is TRBJ1-2 and V is TRBV28; 12 bases line up with TRBD1. The CDR3 consists of 15 residues. The V gene's germline CDR1 is MDHEN and CDR2 SYDVKM. Trimming removed 6 bases from V and 7 bases from J; junction bases left unmatched: 9. CDR3 sequence: CASSSGGTGGGGYTF. In nucleotides, the CDR3 is TGTGCCAGCAGCTCCGGGGGGACAGGGGGCGGTGGCTACACCTTC.

This rearrangement joins TRBV5-1 to TRBJ1-1; D gene ambiguous. The CDR3 runs 15 residues. V lost 0 bases, J lost 2 bases, and 11 bases lay in between. Germline CDR1 and CDR2: SGHRS and YFSETQ. The CDR3 bases are TGCGCCAGCAGCTTGGAGCGGAATTCTAACACTGAAGCTTTCTTT. This encodes CASSLERNSNTEAFF.

The J gene is TRBJ2-3, the V gene TRBV7-3; 9 positions match TRBD2. The CDR3 consists of 15 residues. Germline V gene sequence: CDR1 SGHTA, CDR2 FQGTGA. V shed 5 bases and J 2 bases; nucleotides not matched to a gene: 5. Here the CDR3 reads CASSNLAGFTDTQYF. The CDR3 coding sequence is TGTGCCAGCAGCAATCTAGCGGGATTCACAGATACGCAGTATTTT.

The genes are TRBV30 and TRBJ1-2, with D possibly being TRBD1 (5 bases). The ends were cut back, 2 bases at V and 8 bases at J, with 9 bases in the middle. The V gene's germline CDR1 is GTSNPN and CDR2 SVGIG (reference sequence). The CDR3 contains 11 residues. Here the CDR3 reads CAWSNGGGYTF. DNA of the CDR3: TGTGCCTGGAGTAACGGGGGAGGCTACACCTTC.

The V and J genes are TRBV10-2 and TRBJ2-1; 12 nucleotides agree with TRBD2. This CDR3 comprises 14 residues. Germline V gene lookup returns CDR1 WSHSY and CDR2 SAAADI. Trimming removed 9 bases from V and 6 bases from J; junction bases left unmatched: 6. This CDR3 reads CASKTSGGPNEQFF. The CDR3 DNA reads as TGCGCCAGTAAAACTAGCGGGGGGCCCAATGAGCAGTTCTTC.

J is TRBJ1-1 and V is TRBV29-1; weak D call: TRBD1 (5 bases). The CDR3 is 13 amino acids. Trimming removed 5 bases at V and 5 bases at J, with 15 bases between. Germline loops: CDR1 SQVTM, CDR2 ANQGSEA. The CDR3 loop is CSVRQGGETEAFF. Here the CDR3 DNA reads TGCAGCGTTCGGCAGGGAGGAGAAACTGAAGCTTTCTTT.

V gene TRBV9 combines with J gene TRBJ2-1; 9 bases are a match to TRBD2. Trimming removed 3 bases from V and 4 bases from J; junction bases left unmatched: 14. Germline-derived CDR1 and CDR2 are SGDLS and YYNGEE. The CDR3 runs 18 residues. The CDR3: CASSAPQGREGNYNEQFF. The DNA of the CDR3 is TGTGCCAGCAGCGCCCCACAGGGGCGGGAGGGAAATTACAATGAGCAGTTCTTC.

J is TRBJ1-1 and V is TRBV5-1; no reliable D call. Trimming left V 2 bases short and J 0 bases short, with 5 bases between. The CDR3 loop spans 13 amino acids. Germline CDR1 and CDR2: SGHRS and YFSETQ. The CDR3 here is CASSLLMNTEAFF. DNA for the CDR3: TGCGCCAGCAGCTTACTCATGAACACTGAAGCTTTCTTT.

This clone was found once. V gene TRBV6-5 combines with J gene TRBJ1-1; D gene uncertain. The V gene's germline CDR1 is MNHEY and CDR2 SVGAGI. CDR3 length equals 16 residues. With 0 bases removed from V and 0 bases from J, the gap between germline ends came to 11 bases. The CDR3 DNA follows: TGTGCCAGCAGTTACTCGGGGAGGTCCATGAACACTGAAGCTTTCTTT. The encoded protein is CASSYSGRSMNTEAFF.

This clone appeared a single time. V usage is TRBV6-5 and J usage is TRBJ2-7, with 8 nucleotides matching TRBD1. Losses at the gene ends were 4 bases for V and 0 bases for J; bases not matched to a gene: 5. Germline V lookup: CDR1 MNHEY, CDR2 SVGAGI. The CDR3 runs 15 residues. CDR3 residues: CASSSPGQVSYEQYF. CDR3 in DNA: TGTGCCAGCAGTTCCCCGGGACAGGTCTCCTACGAGCAGTACTTC.

The V call is TRBV7-9, the J call TRBJ1-1; 11 bases align to TRBD1. J lost 4 bases, V lost 5 bases, and 6 bases had no gene match. The CDR3 is 15 amino acids. Germline V gene lookup returns CDR1 SEHNR and CDR2 FQNEAQ (reference sequence). The CDR3 loop is CASSIAGQGGTEAFF. The DNA of the CDR3 is TGTGCCAGCAGCATCGCGGGACAGGGGGGCACTGAAGCTTTCTTT. Using reference TRBV7-9 and TRBJ1-1 for the parts outside the CDR3, the full variable domain is DTGVSQNPRHKITKRGQNVTFRCDPISEHNRLYWYRQTLGQGPEFLTYFQNEAQLEKSRLLSDRFSAERPKGSFSTLEIQRTEQGDSAMYLCASSIAGQGGTEAFFGQGTRLTVV.

The chain employs TRBV7-9 and TRBJ2-2, with D possibly TRBD1 on 6 matching bases. Germline values: CDR1 SEHNR, CDR2 FQNEAQ (reference sequence). The CDR3 consists of 13 residues. Trimming pared 7 bases from V and 6 bases from J, leaving 12 bases between. CDR3 sequence (DNA): TGTGCCAGCACCCCACAGGGCGCCGGGGAGCTGTTTTTT. Its translation is CASTPQGAGELFF.

The genes are TRBV5-1 and TRBJ2-7; 8 bases are a match to TRBD1. This CDR3 has 14 residues. The germline gives CDR1 SGHRS, CDR2 YFSETQ. Trimming took 5 bases from V and 5 from J; bases not matched to a gene: 9. This CDR3 is CASSWRQGLDEQYF. The CDR3 nucleotides are TGCGCCAGCAGTTGGCGACAGGGGCTGGACGAGCAGTACTTC.

Here the CDR3 DNA reads TGTGCCAGCAGATTAATGGACAGGACTTACTACGAGCAGTACTTC. Translation gives CASRLMDRTYYEQYF. This chain links TRBV2 with TRBJ2-7; 7 nucleotides match TRBD1. This CDR3 is built from 15 residues. After removal of 6 bases from V and 3 bases from J, the junction contained 11 bases not matched to a gene. CDR1 and CDR2 from the germline V gene are SNHLY and FYNNEI. The full variable domain, with the rest looked up from reference TRBV2 and TRBJ2-7, is EPEVTQTPSHQVTQMGQEVILRCVPISNHLYFYWYRQILGQKVEFLVSFYNNEISEKSEIFDDQFSVERPDGSNFTLKIRSTKLEDSAMYFCASRLMDRTYYEQYFGPGTRLTVT.

The rearrangement joins TRBV7-8 to TRBJ2-1; 8 bases line up with TRBD1. The CDR3 has 16 amino acids. V lost 5 bases and J lost 7; bases outside the gene matches: 13. Germline V gene sequence: CDR1 SGHVS, CDR2 FQNEAQ. The CDR3 DNA reads as TGTGCCAGCAGCCAAACGGTCGGACAGGGCGGGAATGAGCAGTTCTTC. Amino acid sequence: CASSQTVGQGGNEQFF.

The V and J genes are TRBV18 and TRBJ2-1; TRBD2 matches at 9 bases. This CDR3 comprises 14 residues. Per germline, CDR1 KGHSH and CDR2 LQKENI. Trimming took 2 bases from V and 6 from J; bases not matched to a gene: 2. As DNA, the CDR3 is TGTGCCAGCTCACCAAGCGGGGGGTTCAATGAGCAGTTCTTC. Encoded protein: CASSPSGGFNEQFF.

The chain employs TRBV9 and TRBJ2-1; the match to TRBD2 covers 9 bases. Per germline, CDR1 SGDLS and CDR2 YYNGEE. Trimming cost V 0 bases and J 8 bases; bases outside gene matches: 6. The CDR3 is made up of 15 amino acids. DNA for the CDR3: TGTGCCAGCAGCGTAGCAGGTAGCGGGAGCTATGAGCAGTTCTTC. Residues: CASSVAGSGSYEQFF.

The CDR3 coding sequence is TGTGCCAGCAGTTTATCCTGGACAGGGGGAGGCACTGAAGCTTTCTTT. This gives the protein CASSLSWTGGGTEAFF. The rearrangement joins TRBV27 to TRBJ1-1, with 10 positions matching TRBD1. V lost 0 bases and J lost 4; bases outside the gene matches: 5. This CDR3 is 16 amino acids long. Germline loops: CDR1 MNHEY, CDR2 SMNVEV (reference sequence).